This TCR beta chain was recovered during a study of T cells in Graves' hyperthyroidism and ophthalmopathy. Study overall: The authors collected peripheral blood at initial diagnosis, before any treatment.

This clonotype appeared a few times. What it binds is unknown. V was clipped by 5 bases and J by 8 bases; unmatched bases: 5. This CDR3 region has 14 residues. Germline V lookup: CDR1 DFQATT, CDR2 SNEGSKA (reference sequence). With duration under 3 months, ophthalmopathy was active: Clinical Activity Score at least 3, NOSPECS at least 4. Diagnosing involved the use of clinical symptoms, serum thyroxine and TRAb, thyroid ultrasound and orbital computed tomography. RNA transcripts were the template for amplifying TCR beta CDR3 regions. HTBI primers were used for first-round RT-PCR of the TCR CDR3. MiXCR, run by TCRdb on the multiplex PCR reads, gives a single entry per CDR3 protein. The repertoire includes about 270,000 distinct CDR3 sequences, approximately 20% of them detected once, and around 62% sits in the top ten. Study conclusions and caveats: Most thyroid clonotypes expanded above 0.001 were also detected in blood.

The TCR sequence derives from a man under 40 with Graves' ophthalmopathy. V gene TRBV20-1 combines with J gene TRBJ2-1; 14 bases map to TRBD2. Input material: blood. The CDR3 region is CSARLAGGPYEQFF. CDR3 in DNA: TGCAGTGCTCGACTAGCGGGAGGGCCCTATGAGCAGTTCTTC.